Shown below are 30 T cell receptor beta chains from a single sample sequenced in a study of blood T cell repertoires in COVID-19. Sequencing used immunoSEQ multiplex PCR; TCRdb keeps in-frame clones, though not all of them. The sample includes roughly 200,000 clones, just under 90% of them seen just once. The sequenced material came from peripheral blood. These receptors were obtained from a man aged 55 to 70 who had recovered from COVID-19.

V is TRBV7-9 and J is TRBJ1-4; 7 bases are a match to TRBD1. The CDR3 runs to 13 residues. The junction had 6 bases not matched to a gene; V was cut back by 7 bases and J by 7 bases. Germline V gene lookup returns CDR1 SEHNR and CDR2 FQNEAQ (reference sequence). The CDR3 region is CASTDRDGEKLFF. The CDR3 bases are TGTGCCAGCACCGACAGGGATGGTGAAAAACTGTTTTTT.

This clone was found once. This chain connects TRBV4-2 to TRBJ2-5; D is undetermined. Trimming left V 5 bases short and J 10 bases short, with 11 bases between. Germline values: CDR1 LGHNA, CDR2 YNFKEQ. CDR3 length: 11 residues. For the CDR3, the DNA is TGTGCCAGCAGCGAAGGGCCAGTCCAGTACTTC. This encodes CASSEGPVQYF.

This clone appeared a single time. J is TRBJ2-1 and V is TRBV5-1; 7 nucleotides match TRBD2. The V and J ends lost 4 bases and 9 bases, in that order; junction bases with no gene match: 16. The CDR3 length is 16 residues. Germline values: CDR1 SGHRS, CDR2 YFSETQ. The CDR3 DNA follows: TGCGCCAGCAGCCCATCCTCCTCGCGGGGGTCGGGTGAGCAGTTCTTC. This sequence encodes CASSPSSSRGSGEQFF.

V usage is TRBV29-1 and J usage is TRBJ1-1; unclear D gene. The ends were cut back, 7 bases at V and 4 bases at J, with 13 bases in the middle. Germline V gene lookup returns CDR1 SQVTM and CDR2 ANQGSEA. The CDR3 is 12 residues long. CDR3 region: CSAQMSGTEAFF. The DNA of the CDR3 is TGCAGCGCCCAAATGAGCGGCACTGAAGCTTTCTTT. The variable domain in full, completed from reference TRBV29-1 and TRBJ1-1, reads SAVISQKPSRDICQRGTSLTIQCQVDSQVTMMFWYRQQPGQSLTLIATANQGSEATYESGFVIDKFPISRPNLTFSTLTVSNMSPEDSSIYLCSAQMSGTEAFFGQGTRLTVV.

A few counts support this clone. The genes are TRBV7-2 and TRBJ2-3, with 7 bases aligning to TRBD2. Losses at the gene ends were 8 bases for V and 6 bases for J; bases not matched to a gene: 5. Germline V lookup: CDR1 SGHTA, CDR2 FQGNSA. This CDR3 is built from 12 residues. In DNA form, the CDR3 reads TGTGCCAGCCGCGGGAGCCCCGATACGCAGTATTTT. Translating it yields CASRGSPDTQYF.

The rearrangement joins TRBV10-3 to TRBJ1-1, with TRBD1 identical over 7 bases. The CDR3 is made up of 14 amino acids. The V gene's germline CDR1 is ENHRY and CDR2 SYGVKD. With V trimmed by 4 bases and J by 7 bases, 9 bases remained unmatched. CDR3 sequence reads: CAISALGTVNEAFF. The DNA of the CDR3 is TGTGCCATCAGTGCCCTCGGGACAGTAAATGAAGCTTTCTTT.

The V call is TRBV28, the J call TRBJ2-3; a weak D match, TRBD2 (6 bases). V dropped 6 bases and J dropped 6 bases, with 10 bases sitting between them. Germline CDR1 and CDR2: MDHEN and SYDVKM. The length of the CDR3 is 12 residues. In nucleotides, the CDR3 is TGTGCCAGCAGGTCAGGGAGGGATACGCAGTATTTT. It specifies CASRSGRDTQYF. Looking up the rest from reference TRBV28 and TRBJ2-3 gives the full variable domain: DVKVTQSSRYLVKRTGEKVFLECVQDMDHENMFWYRQDPGLGLRLIYFSYDVKMKEKGDIPEGYSVSREKKERFSLILESASTNQTSMYLCASRSGRDTQYFGPGTRLTVL.

The rearrangement joins TRBV3-1 (or the pseudogene TRBV3-2) to TRBJ2-7, with D unresolved. Per the germline V gene, CDR1 is LGHDT and CDR2 is YNNKEL (reference sequence). The CDR3 is 13 residues long. Trimming took 1 base from V and 5 from J, leaving 9 bases between them. CDR3 bases: TGTGCCAGCAGCCAAGCCCGCAGGAACGAGCAGTACTTC. Protein: CASSQARRNEQYF.

The chain is built from TRBV5-1 and TRBJ2-1; maybe TRBD1 (6 bases). The V end was cut by 2 bases, the J end by 8 bases, with 11 bases between. The CDR3 is 13 residues long. Germline assignment: CDR1 SGHRS and CDR2 YFSETQ. In DNA, the CDR3 is TGCGCCAGCAGCTTCGCAGGGGACCATGAGCAGTTCTTC. Amino acids: CASSFAGDHEQFF. Drawing the rest from reference TRBV5-1 and TRBJ2-1, the complete variable domain is KAGVTQTPRYLIKTRGQQVTLSCSPISGHRSVSWYQQTPGQGLQFLFEYFSETQRNKGNFPGRFSGRQFSNSRSEMNVSTLELGDSALYLCASSFAGDHEQFFGPGTRLTVL.

This chain links TRBV5-1 with TRBJ2-7; 8 nucleotides line up with TRBD1. The V segment lost 4 bases and the J segment 4 bases; nucleotides outside the gene matches: 4. Germline CDR1 SGHRS, CDR2 YFSETQ. This CDR3 has 13 residues. This CDR3 is CASSPGGIYEQYF. CDR3 coding DNA: TGCGCCAGCAGCCCAGGGGGCATTTACGAGCAGTACTTC.

V and J are TRBV24-1 and TRBJ1-2, with 10 bases identical to TRBD1. Germline V gene sequence: CDR1 KGHDR, CDR2 SFDVKD. CDR3 length equals 14 residues. V shed 9 bases and J 7 bases; nucleotides not matched to a gene: 10. Here the CDR3 reads CATAPGQGSSGYTF. In DNA, the CDR3 is TGTGCCACCGCCCCGGGACAGGGGTCTTCTGGCTACACCTTC.

The chain has TRBV19 and TRBJ1-5; D not resolved. V lost 6 bases to trimming and J lost 0 bases, with 6 bases between them. The CDR3 contains 13 residues. CDR1 is LNHDA and CDR2 is SQIVND in the germline V gene (reference sequence). The CDR3 DNA follows: TGTGCCAGTAGGAGGGATAGCAATCAGCCCCAGCATTTT. Protein product: CASRRDSNQPQHF. Filled out from reference TRBV19 and TRBJ1-5, the complete variable domain reads DGGITQSPKYLFRKEGQNVTLSCEQNLNHDAMYWYRQDPGQGLRLIYYSQIVNDFQKGDIAEGYSVSREKKESFPLTVTSAQKNPTAFYLCASRRDSNQPQHFGDGTRLSIL.

The rearrangement uses TRBV11-3 and TRBJ1-1; 9 positions agree with TRBD1. J was trimmed by 5 bases and V by 0 bases; bases with no gene match: 1. This CDR3 has 14 residues. Germline values: CDR1 SGHNT, CDR2 YENEEA. CDR3 bases: TGTGCCAGCAGCTTAGAGGGGACAGGGACTGAAGCTTTCTTT. Its protein product is CASSLEGTGTEAFF.

The chain recombines TRBV11-2 with TRBJ1-2; tentatively, D is TRBD1 (5 bases). This CDR3 is built from 15 residues. Trimming stripped 6 bases from V and 3 bases from J, with 17 bases between. Per the germline V gene, CDR1 is SGHAT and CDR2 is FQNNGV. The CDR3: CASSPGLGLDYGYTF. Here the CDR3 DNA reads TGTGCCAGCAGTCCGGGACTCGGGCTGGACTATGGCTACACCTTC. The whole variable domain, filled in from reference TRBV11-2 and TRBJ1-2, reads EAGVAQSPRYKIIEKRQSVAFWCNPISGHATLYWYQQILGQGPKLLIQFQNNGVVDDSQLPKDRFSAERLKGVDSTLKIQPAKLEDSAVYLCASSPGLGLDYGYTFGSGTRLTVV.

The rearrangement joins TRBV30 to TRBJ1-1, with TRBD1 as a possible D gene (5 bases). Per the germline V gene, CDR1 is GTSNPN and CDR2 is SVGIG (reference sequence). The V gene lost 4 bases and the J gene lost 7 bases, with 13 bases spanning the gap. The CDR3 runs to 12 residues. The CDR3 loop reads CAWTRQGLEAFF. Here the CDR3 DNA reads TGTGCCTGGACAAGGCAGGGCCTTGAAGCTTTCTTT.

The rearrangement links TRBV27 to TRBJ2-1; D is perhaps TRBD2 (6 bases). Germline CDR1 MNHEY, CDR2 SMNVEV (reference sequence). This CDR3 spans 17 amino acids. V was trimmed by 6 bases and J by 6 bases, leaving 24 bases between them. CDR3 DNA sequence: TGTGCCAGCAGCCCAACTCGGGGGAAGTCCGGCGGCAATGAGCAGTTCTTC. It encodes CASSPTRGKSGGNEQFF.

The V call is TRBV6-2 or TRBV6-3, the J call TRBJ2-3; 8 bases are shared with TRBD2. Germline V gene sequence: CDR1 MNHEY, CDR2 SVGEGT. The CDR3 contains 16 residues. Losses at the gene ends were 0 bases for V and 0 bases for J; bases not matched to a gene: 2. The CDR3 is CASSYSSSGSTDTQYF. CDR3 DNA sequence: TGTGCCAGCAGTTACTCGTCTAGCGGGAGCACAGATACGCAGTATTTT.

V gene TRBV6-1 combines with J gene TRBJ2-3, with 7 bases lining up with TRBD2. Germline V gene lookup returns CDR1 MNHNS and CDR2 SASEGT. V trimming: 6 bases; J trimming: 2 bases; junction bases outside the gene matches: 5. CDR3 length: 14 residues. CDR3 region: CASRSGTSTDTQYF. Here the CDR3 DNA reads TGTGCCAGCAGGAGCGGGACTTCCACAGATACGCAGTATTTT.

The V call is TRBV20-1, the J call TRBJ1-1; D not resolved. V lost 2 bases and J lost 7, with 8 bases in between. Germline V lookup: CDR1 DFQATT, CDR2 SNEGSKA (reference sequence). The CDR3 runs to 11 residues. The CDR3 DNA follows: TGCAGTGCTAGACCCCAGATTGAAGCTTTCTTT. It codes for CSARPQIEAFF.

The chain links TRBV24-1 to TRBJ2-7; TRBD1 matches at 8 bases. This CDR3 has 13 residues. Germline V CDR1 and CDR2: KGHDR, SFDVKD. V dropped 4 bases and J dropped 6; count of bases not matched to a gene: 4. This CDR3 reads CATSEPGQGEQYF. In nucleotides, the CDR3 is TGTGCCACCAGTGAGCCTGGACAGGGCGAGCAGTACTTC.

The V and J genes are TRBV30 and TRBJ2-5; 15 nucleotides agree with TRBD2. The CDR3 is 14 residues long. V shed 3 bases and J 7 bases; nucleotides not matched to a gene: 3. Germline CDR1 GTSNPN, CDR2 SVGIG (reference sequence). This CDR3 reads CAWRGTSGRRTQYF. CDR3 nucleotide sequence: TGTGCCTGGAGGGGGACTAGCGGGAGGAGGACCCAGTACTTC. Full variable domain (remainder filled in from reference TRBV30 and TRBJ2-5): SQTIHQWPATLVQPVGSPLSLECTVEGTSNPNLYWYRQAAGRGLQLLFYSVGIGQISSEVPQNLSASRPQDRQFILSSKKLLLSDSGFYLCAWRGTSGRRTQYFGPGTRLLVL.

The chain employs TRBV28 and TRBJ1-4; TRBD1 is a possible D gene (5 bases). The CDR3 contains 12 residues. Trimming pared 7 bases from V and 6 bases from J, leaving 9 bases between. CDR1 and CDR2 (germline): MDHEN, SYDVKM. The chain's CDR3 is CASTGGYEKLFF. DNA for the CDR3: TGTGCCAGCACCGGGGGGTATGAAAAACTGTTTTTT.

This clone was detected once. The V call is TRBV30, the J call TRBJ1-2; D may be TRBD1 (5 bases). The V gene's germline CDR1 is GTSNPN and CDR2 SVGIG (reference sequence). With 4 bases removed from V and 2 bases from J, the gap between germline ends came to 14 bases. CDR3 length: 14 amino acids. The CDR3 sequence is CAWTPTGGNYGYTF. The CDR3 DNA sequence: TGTGCCTGGACCCCAACGGGGGGGAACTATGGCTACACCTTC.

A single count supports this clone. The chain uses TRBV11-2 and TRBJ2-7; D is unresolved. The germline CDR1 and CDR2 sequences are SGHAT and FQNNGV. V was clipped by 5 bases and J by 3 bases, with 5 bases between them. The CDR3 spans 11 residues. In DNA, the CDR3 is TGTGCCAGCAGCCCTATCTACGAGCAGTACTTC. Its translation is CASSPIYEQYF.

The V gene is TRBV7-2, the J gene TRBJ1-1; maybe TRBD1 (5 bases). CDR1 SGHTA and CDR2 FQGNSA come from the germline V gene. The CDR3 is made up of 14 amino acids. The ends were cut back, 3 bases at V and 5 bases at J, with 13 bases in the middle. CDR3 DNA: TGTGCCAGCAGCTTCACGGGGGGAGAGACTGAAGCTTTCTTT. Its translation: CASSFTGGETEAFF. The whole variable domain, remainder taken from reference TRBV7-2 and TRBJ1-1, is GAGVSQSPSNKVTEKGKDVELRCDPISGHTALYWYRQSLGQGLEFLIYFQGNSAPDKSGLPSDRFSAERTGGSVSTLTIQRTQQEDSAVYLCASSFTGGETEAFFGQGTRLTVV.

This chain uses TRBV15 with TRBJ2-7, with 9 bases identical to TRBD1. The CDR3 has 15 amino acids. The junction had 5 bases not matched to a gene; V was cut back by 2 bases and J by 3 bases. In germline, CDR1 is LNHNV, CDR2 YYDKDF (reference sequence). The CDR3 protein is CATSRPTGGVYEQYF. CDR3 nucleotides: TGTGCCACCAGCAGACCGACAGGGGGGGTCTACGAGCAGTACTTC.

This rearrangement joins TRBV19 to TRBJ1-3; 7 positions match TRBD1. The CDR3 length is 15 residues. Germline values: CDR1 LNHDA, CDR2 SQIVND (reference sequence). The trim removed 5 bases at V and 4 bases at J, leaving 8 bases unmatched. The CDR3 DNA sequence: TGTGCCAGTAGTGCCAGACAGGGTTTCGGAAACACCATATATTTT. Its protein product is CASSARQGFGNTIYF. Looking up the rest from reference TRBV19 and TRBJ1-3 gives the full variable domain: DGGITQSPKYLFRKEGQNVTLSCEQNLNHDAMYWYRQDPGQGLRLIYYSQIVNDFQKGDIAEGYSVSREKKESFPLTVTSAQKNPTAFYLCASSARQGFGNTIYFGEGSWLTVV.

V and J are TRBV5-1 and TRBJ2-1; TRBD1 is a possible D gene (6 bases). With 4 bases removed from V and 5 bases from J, the gap between germline ends came to 10 bases. The CDR3 totals 13 residues. CDR1 SGHRS and CDR2 YFSETQ come from the germline V gene. The CDR3 sequence is CASSEQGHNEQFF. Here the CDR3 DNA reads TGCGCCAGCAGCGAACAGGGACACAATGAGCAGTTCTTC.

The V and J genes are TRBV30 and TRBJ2-5; tentatively, D is TRBD2 (5 bases). The CDR3 covers 17 residues. The germline CDR1 and CDR2 sequences are GTSNPN and SVGIG (reference sequence). Trimming left V 0 bases short and J 1 base short, with 18 bases between. CDR3: CAWSVPPMGVGQETQYF. CDR3 DNA: TGTGCCTGGAGTGTACCCCCGATGGGAGTAGGCCAAGAGACCCAGTACTTC.

About this clone: One end of the junction fails to match germline, which may point to a read error. CDR3 loop: CASSLGPAGGLEQYF. CDR3 nucleotide sequence: TGTGCCAGCAGTTTGGGTCCAGCGGGTGGCTTGGAGCAGTACTTC. The chain couples TRBV5-8 to TRBJ2-7; a possible D gene is TRBD2 (6 bases). This CDR3 has 15 amino acids. Per the germline V gene, CDR1 is SGHTS and CDR2 is YDEGEE.